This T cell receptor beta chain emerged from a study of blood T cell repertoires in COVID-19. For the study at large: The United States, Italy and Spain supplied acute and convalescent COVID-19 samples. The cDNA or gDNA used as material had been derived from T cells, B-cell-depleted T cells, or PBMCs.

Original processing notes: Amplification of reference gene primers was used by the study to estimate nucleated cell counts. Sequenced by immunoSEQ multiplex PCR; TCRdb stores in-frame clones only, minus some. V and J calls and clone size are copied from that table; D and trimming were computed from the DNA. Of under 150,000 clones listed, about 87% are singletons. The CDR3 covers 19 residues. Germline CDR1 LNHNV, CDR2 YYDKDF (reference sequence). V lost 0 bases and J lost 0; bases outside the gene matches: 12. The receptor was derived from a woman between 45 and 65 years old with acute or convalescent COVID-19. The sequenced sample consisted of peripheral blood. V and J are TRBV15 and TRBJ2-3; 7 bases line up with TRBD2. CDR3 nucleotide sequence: TGTGCCACCAGCAGAGATCGGTTCCGGGCGGGAGCTAGCACAGATACGCAGTATTTT. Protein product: CATSRDRFRAGASTDTQYF.